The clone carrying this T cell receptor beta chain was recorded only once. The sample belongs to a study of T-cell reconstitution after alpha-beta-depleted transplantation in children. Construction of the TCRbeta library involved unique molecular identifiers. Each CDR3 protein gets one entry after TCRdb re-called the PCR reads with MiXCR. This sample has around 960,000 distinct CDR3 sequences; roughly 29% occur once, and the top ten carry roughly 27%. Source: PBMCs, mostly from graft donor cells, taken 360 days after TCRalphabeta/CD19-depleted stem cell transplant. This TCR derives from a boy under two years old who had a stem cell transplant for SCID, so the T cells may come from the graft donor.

The CDR3 DNA is TGTGCCAGCAGTCCAATACAGGGGGCTTATCAGCCCCAGCATTTT. This codes for CASSPIQGAYQPQHF. This sequence joins TRBV28 and TRBJ1-5; 9 bases fit TRBD1. V shed 5 bases, J shed 5 bases, and the junction held 7 bases outside the gene matches. The CDR3 runs to 15 residues. In germline, CDR1 is MDHEN, CDR2 SYDVKM.